Reported below is one T cell receptor beta chain. From RNA transcripts, TCR beta CDR3 regions were amplified. Primed by the HTBI set, a first-round RT-PCR was run on the TCR CDR3. One entry per CDR3 protein, called by TCRdb with MiXCR from the multiplex PCR reads. This repertoire shows approximately 100,000 distinct CDR3 sequences, roughly 50% found once; its top ten account for about 28%. This CDR3 is 17 amino acids long. The V gene lost 0 bases and the J gene lost 4 bases, with 18 bases spanning the gap. Per the germline V gene, CDR1 is MNHEY and CDR2 is SVGAGI. The data belong to a study of T cells in Graves' hyperthyroidism and ophthalmopathy.

The chain uses TRBV6-5 and TRBJ1-1, with D uncertain. The sample comprised blood. The origin of this receptor is a man in his forties or fifties with Graves' hyperthyroidism. The CDR3 DNA follows: TGTGCCAGCAGTTACTCCCCCTTTGGGGTTAAGGGCACTGAAGCTTTCTTT. Encoded protein: CASSYSPFGVKGTEAFF.